This TCR beta chain was sequenced for a study of cytomegalovirus exposure and HLA in healthy donors. In the case of this clone: Antigen unknown.

General study findings and limits: It was approximately 150 TCR beta chains that were listed as cytomegalovirus-associated. The classifier, whose performance was assessed in both the original and validation cohorts, reportedly diagnosed cytomegalovirus status with high specificity and sensitivity.

Germline V gene lookup returns CDR1 LNHDA and CDR2 SQIVND (reference sequence). There are 14 residues in the CDR3. Trimming left V 9 bases short and J 0 bases short, with 9 bases between. Only in-frame clones appear in the TCRdb table, and some are missing; sequencing was by immunoSEQ multiplex PCR. Of 90,000 to 120,000 clones in the sample, nearly 97% were seen once. The sample comprised PBMCs. The receptor was derived from a young woman in good health and CMV-seronegative. The rearrangement links TRBV19 to TRBJ1-6; D unresolved. The CDR3 coding sequence is TGTGCCAGCCATTGGAGCTCCTATAATTCACCCCTCCACTTT. It translates to CASHWSSYNSPLHF.